This T cell receptor (beta chain) was retrieved from a study of early T cells in non-severe SARS-CoV-2 infection. This clonotype has at least ten counts. TCRdb independently ran MiXCR on the 5' RACE reads; one entry per CDR3 protein. The table records 45,000 to 75,000 distinct CDR3 sequences, 5.6% of them present only once. This CDR3 has 12 residues. Germline V lookup: CDR1 ENHRY, CDR2 SYGVKD. V usage is TRBV10-3 and J usage is TRBJ2-3; D possibly corresponds to TRBD1 (6 bases). The sample consisted of whole blood. The receptor's source is an adult who was a healthcare worker with PCR-confirmed SARS-CoV-2 infection or an uninfected control (not recorded which). For the CDR3, the DNA is TGTGCTACTCAGGGGAACACAGATACGCAGTATTTT. It codes for CATQGNTDTQYF.